The present T cell receptor beta chain was sequenced within a study of siplizumab effects on memory and regulatory T cells. Germline V lookup: CDR1 SGHTA, CDR2 FQGNSA. The germline V and J ends were trimmed by 1 base and 2 bases, with 6 bases remaining between them. The CDR3 has 13 amino acids. Profiled with immunoSEQ multiplex PCR; TCRdb holds only in-frame clones, not every one. The sample carries tens of thousands of clones, about 90% recorded once. Sequencing was done on a sample of Tregs sorted from blood. This chain links TRBV7-2 with TRBJ2-7, with no clear D. The clonotype was recovered from a human donor in good health. The CDR3 region is CASSLGFTYEQYF. In nucleotides, the CDR3 is TGTGCCAGCAGCTTAGGGTTTACCTACGAGCAGTACTTC.